The source of this T cell receptor beta chain is a study of OX40 agonist ivuxolimab in advanced cancers. Sequencing used immunoSEQ multiplex PCR; TCRdb keeps in-frame clones, though not all of them. The repertoire holds tens of thousands of clones, with about 89% as singletons. This clone showed up just once. In germline, CDR1 is LGHNA, CDR2 YSLEER. V trimming: 3 bases; J trimming: 4 bases; junction bases outside the gene matches: 9. The CDR3 is made up of 17 amino acids. The starting material was CD4+ or CD8+ T cells sorted from blood, obtained in a trial of the OX40 agonist ivuxolimab. The TCR comes from an adult with an advanced solid tumor such as melanoma, head and neck, liver or kidney cancer. This rearrangement joins TRBV4-3 to TRBJ2-1; 10 nucleotides align to TRBD2. This chain's CDR3 is CASSQDRGLASYNEQFF. Written as DNA, the CDR3 is TGCGCCAGCAGCCAGGACCGGGGACTAGCGAGTTACAATGAGCAGTTCTTC.